A single sample is the source of the 14 T cell receptor beta chains below, sequenced in a study of blood T cell repertoires in COVID-19. The method was immunoSEQ multiplex PCR; TCRdb's version includes in-frame clones alone and lacks a portion of them. Among some 120,000 clones, 70% to 90% were seen once, and the ten largest hold about 3.6%. Sequences were obtained from peripheral blood. The receptors originated from a woman in her sixties with acute or convalescent COVID-19.

The chain employs TRBV27 and TRBJ2-7; D unclear. Trimming cost V 3 bases and J 0 bases, with 9 bases left between them. This CDR3 contains 14 residues. Looked up from germline, CDR1 is MNHEY and CDR2 is SMNVEV (reference sequence). CDR3 region: CASSLRLSSYEQYF. In DNA form, the CDR3 reads TGTGCCAGCAGTTTGAGGTTAAGCTCCTACGAGCAGTACTTC.

V is TRBV30 and J is TRBJ1-5; 11 bases fit TRBD1. The CDR3 has 13 amino acids. CDR1 is GTSNPN and CDR2 is SVGIG in the germline V gene (reference sequence). J gave up 6 bases and V 4 bases, and 2 bases lay outside the gene matches. In DNA form, the CDR3 reads TGTGCCTGGATGGGACAGGGGGGTCAGCCCCAGCATTTT. Translated: CAWMGQGGQPQHF.

The V gene is TRBV25-1, the J gene TRBJ2-2, with D possibly matching TRBD2 (6 bases). The ends were cut back, 3 bases at V and 3 bases at J, with 11 bases in the middle. Germline V gene lookup returns CDR1 MGHDK and CDR2 SYGVNS. The CDR3 loop spans 15 amino acids. CDR3 sequence: CASSDSGRYTGELFF. The CDR3 coding sequence is TGTGCCAGCAGTGATAGCGGCCGGTACACCGGGGAGCTGTTTTTT.

The rearrangement links TRBV6-5 to TRBJ1-4; 8 bases are a match to TRBD1. J gave up 7 bases and V 5 bases, and 9 bases lay outside the gene matches. From germline, CDR1 is MNHEY and CDR2 SVGAGI. The CDR3 length is 15 residues. This CDR3 reads CASSPSWTGIEKLFF. DNA of the CDR3: TGTGCCAGCAGTCCCTCCTGGACAGGGATTGAAAAACTGTTTTTT.

The V gene is TRBV12-5, the J gene TRBJ1-6; D might be TRBD1 (6 bases). Trimming pared 0 bases from V and 14 bases from J, leaving 17 bases between. The CDR3 is 15 residues long. The germline V gene encodes CDR1 LGHNT and CDR2 FRNRAP. CDR3 residues: CASGLVRPGVMALHF. CDR3 bases: TGTGCTAGTGGTTTGGTACGACCAGGGGTGATGGCCCTCCACTTT.

This clone has more than one count but fewer than ten. The chain joins TRBV6-5 to TRBJ2-7; 11 nucleotides align to TRBD2. Unmatched junction bases numbered 9, after V lost 7 bases and J lost 4 bases. This CDR3 spans 15 amino acids. Germline loops: CDR1 MNHEY, CDR2 SVGAGI. The CDR3, as DNA: TGTGCCAGCACCGAATCTATAGCGGGAGGGTACGAGCAGTACTTC. Amino acids: CASTESIAGGYEQYF.

The chain couples TRBV29-1 to TRBJ1-3; D is unresolved. CDR3 length: 12 amino acids. The V gene's germline CDR1 is SQVTM and CDR2 ANQGSEA. V lost 7 bases to trimming and J lost 0 bases, with 7 bases between them. The CDR3 DNA sequence: TGCAGCGCAGGAGACTCTGGAAACACCATATATTTT. This codes for CSAGDSGNTIYF.

The CDR3: CASSLTSGADTQYF. The CDR3 DNA reads TGCGCCAGCAGCTTGACTAGCGGGGCAGATACGCAGTATTTT. This chain joins TRBV5-1 and TRBJ2-3; 10 bases line up with TRBD2. CDR3 length: 14 residues. V lost 1 base, J lost 4 bases, and 0 bases stayed unmatched. The germline V gene encodes CDR1 SGHRS and CDR2 YFSETQ.

This chain connects TRBV5-1 to TRBJ1-2, with D possibly TRBD1 on 6 matching bases. This CDR3 comprises 13 residues. The V gene's germline CDR1 is SGHRS and CDR2 YFSETQ. Deletions cut 4 bases from V and 7 bases from J, with 14 bases between. CDR3: CASSPQDSPGYTF. DNA of the CDR3: TGCGCCAGCAGCCCACAGGACAGCCCTGGCTACACCTTC.

The DNA of the CDR3 is TGTGCCAGCGGACTAACGCGGGGGCGGAACACTGAAGCTTTCTTT. This sequence encodes CASGLTRGRNTEAFF. The V and J genes are TRBV6-5 and TRBJ1-1, with D possibly being TRBD1 (6 bases). The V gene's germline CDR1 is MNHEY and CDR2 SVGAGI. The CDR3 is made up of 15 amino acids. The V end was cut by 8 bases, the J end by 1 base, with 17 bases between.

The chain employs TRBV5-1 and TRBJ2-2; D possibly corresponds to TRBD2 (7 bases). CDR1 is SGHRS, CDR2 YFSETQ, per germline. V was trimmed by 1 base and J by 3 bases, leaving 10 bases between them. The CDR3 sequence is 15 residues long. The CDR3 coding sequence is TGCGCCAGCAGCTTGCCGGGGGGCTACACCGGGGAGCTGTTTTTT. Protein: CASSLPGGYTGELFF.

The chain recombines TRBV7-9 with TRBJ2-1, with TRBD2 matching 7 bases. Trimming removed 7 bases from V and 6 bases from J; junction bases left unmatched: 15. The CDR3 extends over 16 amino acids. Looked up from germline, CDR1 is SEHNR and CDR2 is FQNEAQ (reference sequence). The CDR3 spells CASTILAVERGNEQFF. The CDR3 DNA sequence: TGTGCCAGCACCATCCTAGCGGTCGAGCGGGGCAATGAGCAGTTCTTC.

The chain employs TRBV15 and TRBJ2-1; TRBD2 matches 11 bases. Losses at the gene ends were 8 bases for V and 7 bases for J; bases not matched to a gene: 13. Germline V gene lookup returns CDR1 LNHNV and CDR2 YYDKDF (reference sequence). This CDR3 is 16 amino acids long. Here the CDR3 DNA reads TGTGCCACCGGCCTCACCATTCCTAGCGGGAGGAATGAGCAGTTCTTC. It specifies CATGLTIPSGRNEQFF.

The gene calls are TRBV11-3 and TRBJ2-5, with 7 bases that match TRBD1. The junction had 6 bases not matched to a gene; V was cut back by 9 bases and J by 2 bases. Germline-derived CDR1 and CDR2 are SGHNT and YENEEA. The CDR3 is 13 amino acids. The CDR3 region is CASSPGQQETQYF. In DNA form, the CDR3 reads TGTGCCAGTTCCCCGGGACAGCAAGAGACCCAGTACTTC.